This T cell receptor beta chain was found in a study of cytomegalovirus exposure and HLA in healthy donors. Turning to the study itself: Early released data had about 85 million unique TCRs, all coming from HLA-typed donors.

The table lists this clone with a few counts. The antigen remains unidentified. The PCR used 60 Vbeta and 13 Jbeta primers. Using immunoSEQ multiplex PCR, the repertoire was profiled, and TCRdb retains in-frame clones only, with some absent. The sample carries over 100,000 clones, 50% to 80% recorded once. CDR1 and CDR2 from the germline V gene are SGHRS and YFSETQ. The CDR3 length is 14 residues. V lost 3 bases and J lost 4; bases outside the gene matches: 0. The study's findings and limits: In a later analysis, specific HLA alleles were associated with 15,000 to 20,000 TCR beta sequences at a 0.05 false discovery rate.

The chain links TRBV5-1 to TRBJ1-4, with 10 bases matching TRBD1. Sequenced material: PBMCs. This receptor was obtained from a woman aged 40 to 50 in good health and CMV-seropositive. CDR3 region: CASSWTGGNEKLFF. The CDR3 nucleotides read TGCGCCAGCAGCTGGACAGGGGGTAATGAAAAACTGTTTTTT.